This TCR beta chain was captured in a study of T cells in Graves' hyperthyroidism and ophthalmopathy. CDR1 is SEHNR and CDR2 is FQNEAQ in the germline V gene (reference sequence). V was pared by 4 bases and J by 1 base, with 22 bases between. CDR3 length equals 18 residues. Graves' hyperthyroidism showing no ophthalmopathy progression within 18 months was considered stable. As regards this clonotype: What it recognizes is unknown.

Study-level results: Ophthalmopathy, which appeared later, was predicted by the model a median approximately 6.7 months before onset. Researchers found most expanded thyroid clonotypes above 0.001 in blood as well.

What was amplified from RNA transcripts were TCR beta CDR3 regions. In the first-round RT-PCR of the TCR CDR3, the HTBI primer set was used. TCRdb itself ran the multiplex PCR reads through MiXCR, one entry per CDR3 protein. The sample yields approximately 590,000 distinct CDR3 sequences, under 60% seen once. Sequenced sample: peripheral blood or thyroid tissue (not recorded which). This clonotype originated in a woman aged 18-29 years with Graves' hyperthyroidism. The chain recombines TRBV7-9 with TRBJ1-1; perhaps TRBD1 as D (6 bases). For the CDR3, the DNA is TGTGCCAGCAGCTATAGCGGGAGGGACATCGAGGCGAACACTGAAGCTTTCTTT. It encodes CASSYSGRDIEANTEAFF. The full variable domain, completed using reference TRBV7-9 and TRBJ1-1, is DTGVSQNPRHKITKRGQNVTFRCDPISEHNRLYWYRQTLGQGPEFLTYFQNEAQLEKSRLLSDRFSAERPKGSFSTLEIQRTEQGDSAMYLCASSYSGRDIEANTEAFFGQGTRLTVV.